The 26 T cell receptor beta chains reported below all come from one sample, sequenced in a study of Ad26.COV2.S vaccination and SARS-CoV-2 variants. Profiling relied on immunoSEQ multiplex PCR, and the TCRdb table lists in-frame clones only, not all of them. Of approximately 410,000 clones detected, about 90% appear once; the ten largest clones hold roughly 1.7%. Treatment described: about 20 received Ad26.COV2.S at low or high dose, single or two shots; roughly five received placebo; per-sample allocation not given. Day 63 after the first vaccine or placebo injection was the time point for sampling. Here the sequenced sample was peripheral blood, taken in a trial of Ad26.COV2.S vaccine versus placebo. All receptors come from a person aged 18-65 years who received the Ad26.COV2.S COVID-19 vaccine or a placebo.

The table lists this clone with a count of one. The chain has TRBV12-5 and TRBJ2-3; 12 positions match TRBD2. Germline lookup yields CDR1 LGHNT and CDR2 FRNRAP. The CDR3 has 18 amino acids. Losses at the gene ends were 1 base for V and 8 bases for J; bases not matched to a gene: 13. The CDR3 region has the DNA TGTGCTAGTGGTTTGGACCCGAGCGGACTAGCGGGGCTTAGTACGCAGTATTTT. It specifies CASGLDPSGLAGLSTQYF.

The rearrangement joins TRBV7-2 to TRBJ2-5; the D gene is possibly TRBD1 (5 bases). V lost 10 bases to trimming and J lost 3 bases, with 15 bases between them. CDR1 SGHTA and CDR2 FQGNSA come from the germline V gene. This CDR3 is 13 amino acids long. CDR3 residues: CATKTDNEETQYF. The CDR3 coding sequence is TGTGCCACCAAGACAGATAATGAAGAGACCCAGTACTTC. The variable domain in full, completed from reference TRBV7-2 and TRBJ2-5, reads GAGVSQSPSNKVTEKGKDVELRCDPISGHTALYWYRQSLGQGLEFLIYFQGNSAPDKSGLPSDRFSAERTGGSVSTLTIQRTQQEDSAVYLCATKTDNEETQYFGPGTRLLVL.

This chain joins TRBV6-5 and TRBJ2-3, with D perhaps matching TRBD1 (5 bases). The ends were cut back, 10 bases at V and 4 bases at J, with 21 bases in the middle. The CDR3 runs 15 residues. Germline loops: CDR1 MNHEY, CDR2 SVGAGI. CDR3 loop: CAMGPWAGKADTQYF. Here the CDR3 DNA reads TGTGCCATGGGCCCTTGGGCAGGGAAGGCAGATACGCAGTATTTT.

This clone has only one observation. The V gene is TRBV9, the J gene TRBJ2-1, with no clear D. The length of the CDR3 is 14 residues. From germline, CDR1 is SGDLS and CDR2 YYNGEE. V lost 0 bases to trimming and J lost 5 bases, with 9 bases between them. The CDR3 DNA reads TGTGCCAGCAGCGTAGGGGGTAGGGACAATGAGCAGTTCTTC. It translates to CASSVGGRDNEQFF.

The CDR3 protein is CASSITTGGNTEAFF. For the CDR3, the DNA is TGTGCCAGTAGTATTACGACAGGGGGGAACACTGAAGCTTTCTTT. The J gene is TRBJ1-1, the V gene TRBV19; 9 nucleotides line up with TRBD1. Germline assignment: CDR1 LNHDA and CDR2 SQIVND (reference sequence). V shed 3 bases, J shed 1 base, and the junction held 3 bases outside the gene matches. The CDR3 extends over 15 amino acids.

The gene calls are TRBV11-3 and TRBJ2-1; D remains ambiguous. Trimming took off 0 bases at V and 2 bases at J, with 20 bases between the two ends. Germline-derived CDR1 and CDR2 are SGHNT and YENEEA. The CDR3 is 19 residues long. This CDR3 reads CASSLDHMRSTTPYNEQFF. The CDR3 coding sequence is TGTGCCAGCAGCTTAGATCACATGAGGTCCACTACCCCCTACAATGAGCAGTTCTTC.

The gene calls are TRBV7-8 and TRBJ1-1; no clear D. Per germline, CDR1 SGHVS and CDR2 FQNEAQ. The CDR3 length is 14 residues. V lost 1 base and J lost 4, with 10 bases in between. DNA of the CDR3: TGTGCCAGCAGCTTAGAAAGGGTGGGCACTGAAGCTTTCTTT. Translation: CASSLERVGTEAFF.

This rearrangement joins TRBV7-8 to TRBJ2-1; no clear D gene. The CDR3 length is 15 residues. CDR1 and CDR2 (germline): SGHVS, FQNEAQ. Between the trimmed V and J ends, which lost 4 bases and 1 base, there was a span of 11 bases. The CDR3 region has the DNA TGTGCCAGCAGCTCTGACTTGGTATCCTACAATGAGCAGTTCTTC. It is translated as CASSSDLVSYNEQFF.

In this sample, this clone turned up once. This sequence joins TRBV10-3 and TRBJ2-6; the D is unclear. The CDR3 consists of 16 residues. Per germline, CDR1 ENHRY and CDR2 SYGVKD. The V end was cut by 0 bases, the J end by 0 bases, with 6 bases between. The CDR3 protein is CAISESTYSGANVLTF. The CDR3 DNA follows: TGTGCCATCAGTGAGTCAACATACTCTGGGGCCAACGTCCTGACTTTC.

The rearrangement uses TRBV7-2 and TRBJ2-1, with 12 bases identical to TRBD2. V shed 4 bases and J 8 bases; nucleotides not matched to a gene: 6. There are 15 residues in the CDR3. The germline V gene encodes CDR1 SGHTA and CDR2 FQGNSA. This chain's CDR3 is CASSSTSGGRHEQFF. CDR3 DNA: TGTGCCAGCAGCTCCACTAGCGGGGGGCGCCATGAGCAGTTCTTC.

The chain is built from TRBV5-1 and TRBJ1-5, with D maybe TRBD1 (6 bases). Germline V gene lookup returns CDR1 SGHRS and CDR2 YFSETQ. This CDR3 has 15 residues. V was clipped by 2 bases and J by 6 bases, with 15 bases between them. This CDR3 reads CASSFQGMVGQPQHF. The CDR3, as DNA: TGCGCCAGCAGCTTTCAGGGGATGGTCGGTCAGCCCCAGCATTTT. The variable domain in full, completed from reference TRBV5-1 and TRBJ1-5, reads KAGVTQTPRYLIKTRGQQVTLSCSPISGHRSVSWYQQTPGQGLQFLFEYFSETQRNKGNFPGRFSGRQFSNSRSEMNVSTLELGDSALYLCASSFQGMVGQPQHFGDGTRLSIL.

This clone was counted a single time. This chain joins TRBV4-1 and TRBJ2-7; D is uncertain. The CDR3 covers 15 residues. V dropped 1 base and J dropped 2 bases, with 12 bases sitting between them. Germline lookup yields CDR1 MGHRA and CDR2 YSYEKL. CDR3 region: CASSQADADTYEQYF. CDR3 coding DNA: TGCGCCAGCAGCCAAGCCGACGCCGACACCTACGAGCAGTACTTC.

V gene TRBV7-9 combines with J gene TRBJ1-1; no clear D gene. The CDR3 is made up of 13 amino acids. Trimming shortened V by 6 bases and J by 5 bases, and 13 bases separated the two germline ends. CDR1 and CDR2 from the germline V gene are SEHNR and FQNEAQ (reference sequence). The CDR3 loop is CASSSRRETEAFF. In DNA, the CDR3 is TGTGCCAGCAGTTCTCGGCGGGAAACTGAAGCTTTCTTT.

The chain uses TRBV7-2 and TRBJ1-4, with TRBD1 identical over 11 bases. Germline loops: CDR1 SGHTA, CDR2 FQGNSA. The CDR3 is 18 amino acids. With 4 bases clipped from V and 0 bases from J, the junction kept 7 bases outside the gene matches. CDR3 DNA sequence: TGTGCCAGCAGCTCCCGGGACAGGGGGATACCAACTAATGAAAAACTGTTTTTT. It codes for CASSSRDRGIPTNEKLFF.

The rearrangement links TRBV7-2 to TRBJ2-7, with D perhaps being TRBD1 or TRBD2 (5 bases each). V lost 1 base, J lost 3 bases, and 10 bases lay in between. CDR3 size: 14 residues. The germline V gene encodes CDR1 SGHTA and CDR2 FQGNSA. CDR3 protein: CASSLVGDVYEQYF. The CDR3 DNA sequence: TGTGCCAGCAGCTTAGTAGGGGACGTCTACGAGCAGTACTTC. Combining the CDR3 with reference TRBV7-2 and TRBJ2-7 gives the whole variable domain GAGVSQSPSNKVTEKGKDVELRCDPISGHTALYWYRQSLGQGLEFLIYFQGNSAPDKSGLPSDRFSAERTGGSVSTLTIQRTQQEDSAVYLCASSLVGDVYEQYFGPGTRLTVT.

CDR3 DNA: TGTGCCAGCAGCGATATGACAGGGTACGAGCAGTACTTC. This gives the protein CASSDMTGYEQYF. The chain has TRBV7-6 and TRBJ2-7; 7 nucleotides match TRBD1. V lost 5 bases to trimming and J lost 4 bases; unmatched junction nucleotides: 5. CDR1 and CDR2 from the germline V gene are SGHVS and FNYEAQ. The CDR3 loop spans 13 amino acids.

This chain joins TRBV6-1 and TRBJ2-3; 10 nucleotides align to TRBD2. Trimming cost V 3 bases and J 3 bases; bases outside gene matches: 9. Germline assignment: CDR1 MNHNS and CDR2 SASEGT. The CDR3 extends over 17 amino acids. This CDR3 reads CASSDFLAGDPTDTQYF. CDR3 sequence (DNA): TGTGCCAGCAGTGACTTTCTAGCGGGGGACCCTACAGATACGCAGTATTTT.

J is TRBJ1-5 and V is TRBV18, with 8 bases fitting TRBD1. The CDR3 has 19 residues. V lost 3 bases and J lost 0; bases outside the gene matches: 13. Per the germline V gene, CDR1 is KGHSH and CDR2 is LQKENI. The CDR3: CASSPDRGRNPYSNQPQHF. DNA for the CDR3: TGTGCCAGCTCACCCGACAGGGGTCGGAACCCCTATAGCAATCAGCCCCAGCATTTT.

This chain joins TRBV19 and TRBJ2-7; 10 bases line up with TRBD1. V lost 9 bases to trimming and J lost 4 bases; unmatched junction nucleotides: 9. The germline V gene has CDR1 LNHDA and CDR2 SQIVND (reference sequence). This CDR3 is 14 amino acids long. The CDR3 DNA reads as TGTGCCAGCCAAGCTCGGGACAGGGGTTACGAGCAGTACTTC. Its translation is CASQARDRGYEQYF. The whole variable domain, remainder taken from reference TRBV19 and TRBJ2-7, is DGGITQSPKYLFRKEGQNVTLSCEQNLNHDAMYWYRQDPGQGLRLIYYSQIVNDFQKGDIAEGYSVSREKKESFPLTVTSAQKNPTAFYLCASQARDRGYEQYFGPGTRLTVT.

This clone was recorded only once. The chain joins TRBV3-1 (or the pseudogene TRBV3-2) to TRBJ1-1; D is undetermined. Germline V gives CDR1 LGHDT, CDR2 YNNKEL (reference sequence). The V gene lost 1 base and the J gene lost 6 bases, with 12 bases spanning the gap. The CDR3 contains 14 residues. The CDR3 DNA reads TGTGCCAGCAGCCAAGTTATGGCGCACGCTGAAGCTTTCTTT. It is translated as CASSQVMAHAEAFF.

The chain carries TRBV6-2 or TRBV6-3 and TRBJ2-3, with 14 bases fitting TRBD2. V shed 4 bases and J 2 bases; nucleotides not matched to a gene: 5. Germline V gene sequence: CDR1 MNHEY, CDR2 SVGEGT. The CDR3 totals 17 residues. DNA for the CDR3: TGTGCCAGCAGTTGGACTAGCGGGGGGCCTCCCACAGATACGCAGTATTTT. Residues: CASSWTSGGPPTDTQYF.

To note about this clone: Sequence at one end of the junction differs from germline and may be a read error. This chain uses TRBV7-9 with TRBJ1-2, with a tentative D call TRBD1 (5 bases). Looked up from germline, CDR1 is SEHNR and CDR2 is FQNEAQ (reference sequence). The CDR3 loop spans 14 amino acids. For the CDR3, the DNA is TGTGCCGGCAGCCCATCGACAGAAAACTATGGCTACACCTTC. Translation: CAGSPSTENYGYTF.

The rearrangement uses TRBV12-5 and TRBJ1-3, with TRBD1 identical over 9 bases. The length of the CDR3 is 16 residues. Germline CDR1 is LGHNT and CDR2 is FRNRAP. Unmatched junction bases numbered 5, after V lost 1 base and J lost 4 bases. CDR3 bases: TGTGCTAGTGGTTTGGGGGACAGGGTAGCAGGAAACACCATATATTTT. Translated, it gives CASGLGDRVAGNTIYF.

The genes are TRBV12-3 or TRBV12-4 and TRBJ2-7; D gene uncertain. V shed 1 base and J shed 2 bases, with 3 bases lying between them. There are 12 residues in the CDR3. The CDR3 reads CASSLVAYEQYF. CDR3 sequence (DNA): TGTGCCAGCAGTTTAGTGGCCTACGAGCAGTACTTC.

This chain links TRBV3-1 (or the pseudogene TRBV3-2) with TRBJ2-3; D remains ambiguous. Germline V gene sequence: CDR1 LGHDT, CDR2 YNNKEL (reference sequence). The CDR3 covers 12 residues. V lost 2 bases and J 5 bases, leaving 5 bases between the germline ends. The CDR3 here is CASSQIRDTQYF. The CDR3 DNA sequence: TGTGCCAGCAGCCAAATACGAGATACGCAGTATTTT.

The CDR3 DNA sequence: TGCGCCAGCAGCCAAGCCTCCGGGACGGCTTTCTACGAGCAGTACTTC. Its translation: CASSQASGTAFYEQYF. V usage is TRBV4-1 and J usage is TRBJ2-7; D assignment may be TRBD1 or TRBD2 (5 bases each). The germline V gene has CDR1 MGHRA and CDR2 YSYEKL. The CDR3 spans 16 residues. Deletions cut 1 base from V and 3 bases from J, with 16 bases between.